The 12 T cell receptor beta chains reported below all come from one sample, sequenced in a study of T cell responses to AZD1222 COVID-19 vaccine. TCRdb's copy holds only in-frame clones and misses some; the assay was immunoSEQ multiplex PCR. The table has some 140,000 clones, about 87% seen once. Sequencing was performed on peripheral blood, taken on day 0 of AZD1222 vaccination. The receptors stem from an adult in good health.

The chain couples TRBV14 to TRBJ2-7; the D is unclear. Per the germline V gene, CDR1 is SGHDN and CDR2 is FVKESK. V lost 1 base and J 3 bases, leaving 4 bases between the germline ends. The CDR3 consists of 12 residues. The CDR3 sequence is CASSQGNYEQYF. The CDR3, as DNA: TGTGCCAGCAGCCAAGGGAACTACGAGCAGTACTTC.

This rearrangement joins TRBV29-1 to TRBJ2-7; D is undetermined. CDR1 and CDR2 from the germline V gene are SQVTM and ANQGSEA. V lost 5 bases to trimming and J lost 1 base, with 9 bases between them. This CDR3 is 12 amino acids long. The CDR3 DNA reads as TGCAGCGTTCTTGACGGGTCCTACGAGCAGTACTTC. Protein product: CSVLDGSYEQYF.

The chain combines TRBV10-2 with TRBJ1-2; weak D call: TRBD1 (6 bases). V was trimmed by 0 bases and J by 6 bases, leaving 17 bases between them. Germline loops: CDR1 WSHSY, CDR2 SAAADI. CDR3 length equals 16 residues. The CDR3 bases are TGCGCCAGCAGTGAGTCGACGGCAGGGGCTCGGGATGGCTACACCTTC. Translating it yields CASSESTAGARDGYTF.

The chain uses TRBV5-1 and TRBJ2-3; 12 bases are shared with TRBD2. The CDR3 sequence is 16 residues long. The V and J ends lost 6 bases and 2 bases, in that order; junction bases with no gene match: 7. The germline gives CDR1 SGHRS, CDR2 YFSETQ. CDR3 sequence (DNA): TGCGCCAGCACCCCATCTAGCGGGGGGGTCACAGATACGCAGTATTTT. It codes for CASTPSSGGVTDTQYF.

The genes are TRBV11-2 and TRBJ1-1; D not certain. The CDR3 extends over 15 amino acids. Deletions cut 4 bases from V and 6 bases from J, with 18 bases between. Germline V gene sequence: CDR1 SGHAT, CDR2 FQNNGV. As DNA, the CDR3 is TGTGCCAGCAGCTCCCCCTTAGGAACACCGGCTGAAGCTTTCTTT. This translates into CASSSPLGTPAEAFF.

This clone was recorded only once. The chain has TRBV4-3 and TRBJ1-1; 7 nucleotides match TRBD1. The CDR3 is 14 residues long. V shed 4 bases and J 0 bases; nucleotides not matched to a gene: 2. In germline, CDR1 is LGHNA, CDR2 YSLEER. The CDR3 DNA reads TGCGCCAGCAGCCTACAGGGGATGAACACTGAAGCTTTCTTT. Encoded protein: CASSLQGMNTEAFF.

CDR3 residues: CASSPGPQTYEQYF. The CDR3 DNA is TGTGCCAGCAGCCCGGGGCCACAGACCTACGAGCAGTACTTC. This rearrangement joins TRBV7-2 to TRBJ2-7, with D possibly called TRBD1 or TRBD2 (5 bases each). The germline V and J ends were trimmed by 5 bases and 2 bases, with 13 bases remaining between them. The germline V gene has CDR1 SGHTA and CDR2 FQGNSA. This CDR3 has 14 amino acids.

The J gene is TRBJ1-4, the V gene TRBV27; D uncertain. The CDR3 is made up of 15 amino acids. The germline V gene has CDR1 MNHEY and CDR2 SMNVEV (reference sequence). Trimming left V 3 bases short and J 8 bases short, with 16 bases between. The CDR3 DNA reads as TGTGCCAGCAGTTTCGGAGCCACGGGGAGGGAAAAACTGTTTTTT. This gives the protein CASSFGATGREKLFF.

This clone was found a few times. The chain links TRBV7-2 to TRBJ2-7; possible D gene TRBD1, 7 bases. Trimming cost V 1 base and J 6 bases, with 13 bases left between them. The CDR3 length is 14 residues. The germline gives CDR1 SGHTA, CDR2 FQGNSA. The DNA of the CDR3 is TGTGCCAGCAGCTTAGGCGGGACAGAGAGCGAGCAGTACTTC. Its protein product is CASSLGGTESEQYF.

As DNA, the CDR3 is TGTGCCAGCTCACCACAGTCATCAGGGGCCAACGTCCTGACTTTC. Protein: CASSPQSSGANVLTF. The rearrangement uses TRBV18 and TRBJ2-6; D remains unclear. The V end was cut by 1 base, the J end by 4 bases, with 8 bases between. This CDR3 is built from 15 residues. Germline V gene lookup returns CDR1 KGHSH and CDR2 LQKENI.

The chain is built from TRBV3-1 (or the pseudogene TRBV3-2) and TRBJ1-1, with TRBD1 as a possible D gene (5 bases). Germline CDR1 LGHDT, CDR2 YNNKEL (reference sequence). Deletions cut 3 bases from V and 2 bases from J, with 7 bases between. This CDR3 has 13 residues. The CDR3 nucleotides are TGTGCCAGCAGCCATGGGGCTAACACTGAAGCTTTCTTT. Protein sequence: CASSHGANTEAFF.

The CDR3 DNA reads TGTGCCAGCAGGAGCCGGGACAGGGGTAACAATGAGCAGTTCTTC. As protein: CASRSRDRGNNEQFF. The V call is TRBV6-5, the J call TRBJ2-1, with TRBD1 matching over 10 bases. Germline V gene sequence: CDR1 MNHEY, CDR2 SVGAGI. The CDR3 runs to 15 residues. The trim removed 6 bases at V and 5 bases at J, leaving 7 bases unmatched.